Listed below are T cell receptor beta chains from one sample, sequenced in a study of T cells in Graves' hyperthyroidism and ophthalmopathy. TCRdb recomputed calls from the multiplex PCR reads with MiXCR, one row per CDR3 protein. The sample shows about 480,000 distinct CDR3 sequences, approximately 14% of them seen only once. The sample comprised blood. The receptors come from a woman between 18 and 30 years old with Graves' hyperthyroidism. Each CDR3 is given with its conserved first and last residue. A D gene is named only where the DNA matches it firmly. Size values are once, few and many counts, or a class for expanded clones, and some rows have none.

v_gene	d_gene	abundance	j_gene	CDR3nt	CDR3aa
TRBV4-1	NA	NA	TRBJ2-1	TGCGCCAGCAGCCAAGAACTGGGGCAGACCTCCTACAATGAGCAGTTCTTC	CASSQELGQTSYNEQFF
TRBV20-1	NA	once	TRBJ1-3	TGCAGTGCTGTCTACAGGGAGTCTGGAAACACCATATATTTT	CSAVYRESGNTIYF
TRBV3-1	TRBD1	many	TRBJ1-1	TGTGCCAGCAGCCATTCCGGGACAGGGGTTGGAGAAGCTTTCTTT	CASSHSGTGVGEAFF
TRBV19	NA	many	TRBJ1-5	TGTGCCAGTAAGGGGGACCACAATCAGCCCCAGCATTTT	CASKGDHNQPQHF
TRBV5-5	NA	many	TRBJ1-4	TGTGCCAGCAGCCTTCGGACGGACAATGAAAAACTGTTTTTT	CASSLRTDNEKLFF
TRBV18	NA	many	TRBJ2-1	TGTGCCAGCTCACCACTTGAGGGAGTAGTAAATGAGCAGTTCTTC	CASSPLEGVVNEQFF
TRBV20-1	TRBD2	NA	TRBJ2-5	TGCAGTGAAGGGTCTAGCGGGGAAGAGACCCAGTACTTC	CSEGSSGEETQYF
TRBV6-1	NA	NA	TRBJ2-4	TGTGCCAGCAGCCCCCGACTACCTGACGAAGCCAAAAACATTCAGTACTTC	CASSPRLPDEAKNIQYF
TRBV12-3/TRBV12-4	NA	many	TRBJ2-1	TGTGCCAGCAGTTTCCTCCCGGGTGAGCAGTTCTTC	CASSFLPGEQFF
TRBV10-3	NA	NA	TRBJ1-5	TGTGCCATCAGTGATTACAGGGAACAGCCCCAGCATTTT	CAISDYREQPQHF
TRBV5-1	TRBD1	NA	TRBJ2-1	TGCGCCAGCAGCCGGACAGGGGGCACGAACAATGAGCAGTTCTTC	CASSRTGGTNNEQFF
TRBV7-8	NA	NA	TRBJ2-7	TGTGCCAGCAGCTTAGCGAGGTTAACTCCCACCTACGAGCAGTACTTC	CASSLARLTPTYEQYF
TRBV5-1	NA	NA	TRBJ2-5	TGCGCCAGCAGCTTGGCAAATCGTAGGGAGACCCAGTACTTC	CASSLANRRETQYF
TRBV12-3/TRBV12-4	TRBD1	many	TRBJ1-6	TGTGCCAGCAGTTTACGAGCAGGGGGAAAATCTTCACCCCTCCACTTT	CASSLRAGGKSSPLHF
TRBV30	NA	NA	TRBJ2-7	TGTGCCTGGAGTGTACGCCTAGCGTCCAACGAGCAGTACTTC	CAWSVRLASNEQYF
TRBV29-1	NA	NA	TRBJ2-4	TGCAGCGTTGAAGATGGGGGTAATGAGGACATTCAGTACTTC	CSVEDGGNEDIQYF
TRBV5-8	NA	NA	TRBJ1-6	TGTGCCAGCAGCCCCCGCAATTCACCCCTCCACTTT	CASSPRNSPLHF
TRBV30	TRBD1	few	TRBJ2-6	TGTGCCTTAGTGGGAACAGGGGTCTCTGGGGCCAACGTCCTGACTTTC	CALVGTGVSGANVLTF
TRBV6-1	TRBD2	few	TRBJ2-3	TGTGCCAGCAGTCCCTCTAGCGGGAGGCGCGCAGATACGCAGTATTTT	CASSPSSGRRADTQYF
TRBV10-3	NA	many	TRBJ1-5	TGTGCCATCAGTGTCCAGCTGGAGGGTCCCCAGCATTTT	CAISVQLEGPQHF
TRBV20-1	NA	many	TRBJ2-2	TGCAGTGCTAGAGATGGCAGGGTTGGGACCGGGGAGCTGTTTTTT	CSARDGRVGTGELFF
TRBV30	NA	many	TRBJ2-4	TGTGCCTGGAGGAAACGTGGGGGCGACATTCAGTACTTC	CAWRKRGGDIQYF
TRBV27	NA	NA	TRBJ1-6	TGTGCCAGCAGGGCCCCTATCGGACAGTTCTCCTATAATTCACCCCTCCACTTT	CASRAPIGQFSYNSPLHF
TRBV5-4	NA	NA	TRBJ1-1	TGTGCCAGCAGCCCTACTCTCTGGCAGGAAGCTTTCTTT	CASSPTLWQEAFF
TRBV11-3	NA	many	TRBJ1-1	TGTGCCAGCAGCTCTCGGGCGATTATGAACACTGAAGCTTTCTTT	CASSSRAIMNTEAFF
TRBV4-1	NA	once	TRBJ1-2	TGCGCCAGCAGCCGGGGGGTAGTCTATGGCTACACCTTC	CASSRGVVYGYTF
TRBV27	NA	many	TRBJ2-1	TGTGCCAGCAGTTTATTAAGAGGGTTGATGGTCAATGAGCAGTTCTTC	CASSLLRGLMVNEQFF
TRBV27	NA	many	TRBJ2-2	TGTGCCAGCAGTTTGGCCGGGACAACCAACACCGGGGAGCTGTTTTTT	CASSLAGTTNTGELFF
TRBV9	NA	many	TRBJ2-2	TGTGCCAGCAGCGTAGGGGCAGGGACGTCCGGGGAGCTGTTTTTT	CASSVGAGTSGELFF
TRBV20-1	NA	few	TRBJ2-5	TGCAGTGCTAGAGATCTGGGGGAGGACGATCAGACCCAGTACTTC	CSARDLGEDDQTQYF
TRBV7-2	NA	many	TRBJ1-1	TGTGCCAGCAGGCAACAGGGGAACACTGAAGCTTTCTTT	CASRQQGNTEAFF
TRBV12-3/TRBV12-4	TRBD2	many	TRBJ2-7	TGTGCCAGCAGACGAGCGGGAGAAAGGTACGAGCAGTACTTC	CASRRAGERYEQYF
TRBV18	TRBD1	many	TRBJ2-7	TGTGCCAGCTCACTCACCGGGACAGGGAACTACGAGCAGTACTTC	CASSLTGTGNYEQYF
TRBV30	NA	many	TRBJ1-6	TGTGCCTGCGGGACACCCCACTCAACCCTCCACTTT	CACGTPHSTLHF
TRBV25-1	NA	many	TRBJ1-4	TGTGCCAGCAGTGGCGAAACAGGTCGTAATGAAAAACTGTTTTTT	CASSGETGRNEKLFF
TRBV12-3/TRBV12-4	NA	many	TRBJ2-3	TGTGCCAGCAGAAAGACTAGGGGCACAGATACGCAGTATTTT	CASRKTRGTDTQYF
TRBV5-1	NA	few	TRBJ2-1	TGCGCCAGCAGCTTGGCCCAGGGCAGGGAGCAGTTCTTC	CASSLAQGREQFF